This T cell receptor beta chain was documented in a study of T cell responses to AZD1222 COVID-19 vaccine. Turning to the study itself: Both about-4-week and about-12-week second-dose recipients were combined.

V shed 7 bases, J shed 0 bases, and the junction held 3 bases outside the gene matches. The CDR3 totals 14 residues. CDR1 SQVTM and CDR2 ANQGSEA come from the germline V gene. Points on this clone: No antigen is known for it.

Some clones are missing from TCRdb's copy, which holds only in-frame ones; the method was immunoSEQ multiplex PCR. Here the sample spans some 97,000 clones, 80% to 95% being singletons. Study-level results: Across spike, vaccine-associated CD4 TCRs were found, dominant at 160-218 and 743-854. In all cases, repertoires were sampled only after the peak T cell response.

The specimen comprised peripheral blood, sampled on day 0 of AZD1222 vaccination. This sequence originates from an adult in good health. V usage is TRBV29-1 and J usage is TRBJ2-3; 11 positions agree with TRBD2. In nucleotides, the CDR3 is TGCAGCGCTAGCGGGAGGCCTAGCACAGATACGCAGTATTTT. Its translation is CSASGRPSTDTQYF.